The source of this T cell receptor (beta chain) is a study of OX40 agonist ivuxolimab in advanced cancers. Study as a whole: At doses from 0.01 to 10 mg/kg, patients were given intravenous ivuxolimab every 2 weeks. Eligibility admitted prior anti-PD-1, anti-PD-L1 or anti-CTLA-4 therapy; approximately 40% had some. Study findings and constraints: CD4+ and CD8+ T cells in blood underwent clonal expansion by week 6 at 0.1 to 3.0 mg/kg.

This table comes from immunoSEQ multiplex PCR, and its TCRdb copy is limited to in-frame clones, with some not included. The sample has 40,000 to 65,000 clones, approximately 88% seen once. Blood samples were obtained at baseline, cycle 4 day 1, and cycle 7 day 1. As regards this clone: Antigen specificity is unknown.

The material sequenced was CD4+ or CD8+ T cells sorted from blood, taken in a trial of the OX40 agonist ivuxolimab. The sequence was obtained from an adult with an advanced solid tumor such as melanoma, head and neck, liver or kidney cancer.

The CDR3 DNA is TGTGCCAGCAGTGAAGCGTCGTGGCGCACAGATACGCAGTATTTT. Encoded protein: CASSEASWRTDTQYF. J is TRBJ2-3 and V is TRBV6-1; no clear D. CDR3 size: 15 residues. Germline V CDR1 and CDR2: MNHNS, SASEGT. V was pared by 0 bases and J by 1 base, with 8 bases between.